A single TCR beta chain is shown here with its context. Original data processing: Amplified reference gene primers provided the basis for estimating nucleated cell counts. Produced via immunoSEQ multiplex PCR; TCRdb's table is partial and in-frame only. V and J calls and clone size are given by that table; D and trimming were obtained from the DNA. This sample carries 55,000 to 85,000 clones, roughly 84% of them seen once, and the ten largest clones take roughly a tenth. The CDR3 loop spans 15 amino acids. Germline values: CDR1 MNHNS, CDR2 SASEGT. J was trimmed by 6 bases and V by 1 base; bases with no gene match: 6. The sample belongs to a study of blood T cell repertoires in COVID-19. Whole-study context: Collection of acute and convalescent COVID-19 samples took place in the United States, Italy and Spain. T cells, B-cell-depleted T cells, or PBMCs provided the cDNA or gDNA that served as material.

The sequence derives from a woman between 18 and 29 years old with acute or convalescent COVID-19. The sequencing sample was made of peripheral blood. V gene TRBV6-1 combines with J gene TRBJ1-5, with 7 bases aligning to TRBD1. CDR3 DNA sequence: TGTGCCAGCAGTGAAGGACAGGGAATGGGTCAGCCCCAGCATTTT. Translated, it gives CASSEGQGMGQPQHF.